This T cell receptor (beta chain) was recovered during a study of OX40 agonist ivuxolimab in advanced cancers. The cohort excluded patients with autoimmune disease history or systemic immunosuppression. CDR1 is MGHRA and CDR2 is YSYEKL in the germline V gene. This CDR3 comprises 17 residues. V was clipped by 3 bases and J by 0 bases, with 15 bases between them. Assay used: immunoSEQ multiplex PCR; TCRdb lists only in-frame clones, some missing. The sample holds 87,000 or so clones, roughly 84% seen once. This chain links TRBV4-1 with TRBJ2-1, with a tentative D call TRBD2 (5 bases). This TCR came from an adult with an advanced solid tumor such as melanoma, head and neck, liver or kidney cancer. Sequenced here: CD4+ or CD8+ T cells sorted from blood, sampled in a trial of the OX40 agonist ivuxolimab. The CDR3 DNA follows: TGCGCCAGCAGCCAGCCGGGGAAAACCCGCTCCTACAATGAGCAGTTCTTC. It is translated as CASSQPGKTRSYNEQFF.